This TCR beta chain is from a study of response to subunit inactivated influenza vaccine. Whole-study findings and limits: Few new T cells, the authors suggested, are recruited by each seasonal influenza vaccination.

Notes on this clonotype: Its antigen remains unknown.

One entry per CDR3 protein results from TCRdb running MiXCR on the RT-PCR reads. This table holds about 300,000 distinct CDR3 sequences, 20% to 25% found once. V was trimmed by 1 base and J by 4 bases, leaving 5 bases between them. Germline CDR1 and CDR2: DFQATT and SNEGSKA (reference sequence). The CDR3 length is 12 residues. The sequencing here drew on PBMCs from blood, taken 21 months after vaccination. The J gene is TRBJ2-1, the V gene TRBV20-1; D unclear. The sequence came from a man in his fifties or sixties who received an inactivated influenza vaccine. CDR3 in amino acids: CSARASYNEQFF. The CDR3 bases are TGCAGTGCTAGAGCAAGTTACAATGAGCAGTTCTTC.